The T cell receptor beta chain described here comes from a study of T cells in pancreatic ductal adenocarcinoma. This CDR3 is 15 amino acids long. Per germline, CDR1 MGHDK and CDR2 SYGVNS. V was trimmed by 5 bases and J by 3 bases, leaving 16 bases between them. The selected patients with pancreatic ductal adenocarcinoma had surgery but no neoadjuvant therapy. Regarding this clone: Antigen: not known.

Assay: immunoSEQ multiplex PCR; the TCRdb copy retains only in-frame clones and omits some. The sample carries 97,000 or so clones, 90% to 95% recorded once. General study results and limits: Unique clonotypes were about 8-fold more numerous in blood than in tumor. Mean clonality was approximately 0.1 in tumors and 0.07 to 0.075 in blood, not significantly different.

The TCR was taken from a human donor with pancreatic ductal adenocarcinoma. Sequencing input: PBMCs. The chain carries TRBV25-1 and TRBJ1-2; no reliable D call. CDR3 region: CASSPKSGYYYGYTF. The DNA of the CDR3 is TGTGCCAGCAGTCCAAAATCGGGGTATTACTATGGCTACACCTTC.